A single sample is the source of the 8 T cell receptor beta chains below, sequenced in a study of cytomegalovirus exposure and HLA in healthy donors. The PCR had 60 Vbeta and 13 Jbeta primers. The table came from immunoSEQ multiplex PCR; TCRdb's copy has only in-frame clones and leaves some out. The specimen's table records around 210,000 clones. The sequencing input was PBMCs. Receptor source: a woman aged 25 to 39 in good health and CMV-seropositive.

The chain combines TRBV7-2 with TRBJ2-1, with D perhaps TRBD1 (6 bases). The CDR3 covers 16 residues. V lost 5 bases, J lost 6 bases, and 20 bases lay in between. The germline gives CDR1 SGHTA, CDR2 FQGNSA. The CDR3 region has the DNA TGTGCCAGCAGCGGCCGGACAGCCCTCGGGGCCAATGAGCAGTTCTTC. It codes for CASSGRTALGANEQFF.

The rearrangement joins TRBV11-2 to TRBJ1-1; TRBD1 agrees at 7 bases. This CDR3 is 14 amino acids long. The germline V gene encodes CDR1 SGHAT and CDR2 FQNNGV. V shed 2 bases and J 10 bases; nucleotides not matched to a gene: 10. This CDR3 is CASSLRQGVDRAFF. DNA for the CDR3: TGTGCCAGCAGCTTACGACAGGGAGTCGACCGAGCTTTCTTT.

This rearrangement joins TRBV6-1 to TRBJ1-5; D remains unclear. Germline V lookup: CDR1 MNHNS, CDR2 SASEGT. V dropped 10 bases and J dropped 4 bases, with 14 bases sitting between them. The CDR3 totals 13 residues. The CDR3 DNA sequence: TGTGCCACCTCAACATTCCCTAATCAGCCCCAGCATTTT. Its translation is CATSTFPNQPQHF.

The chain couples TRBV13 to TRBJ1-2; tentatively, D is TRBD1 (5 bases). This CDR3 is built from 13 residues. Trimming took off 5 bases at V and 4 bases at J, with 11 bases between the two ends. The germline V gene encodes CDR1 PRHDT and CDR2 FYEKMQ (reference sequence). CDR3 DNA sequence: TGTGCCAGCAGCCAGAGACAGACCTATGGCTACACCTTC. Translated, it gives CASSQRQTYGYTF. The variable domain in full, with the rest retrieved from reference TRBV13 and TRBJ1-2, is AAGVIQSPRHLIKEKRETATLKCYPIPRHDTVYWYQQGPGQDPQFLISFYEKMQSDKGSIPDRFSAQQFSDYHSELNMSSLELGDSALYFCASSQRQTYGYTFGSGTRLTVV.

Here the CDR3 DNA reads TGTGCCAGCATATTAGCGGGGGGGCCCCCTGATACGCAGTATTTT. Amino acids: CASILAGGPPDTQYF. The rearrangement uses TRBV5-4 and TRBJ2-3; TRBD2 matches at 11 bases. CDR1 is SGHNT and CDR2 is YYREEE in the germline V gene (reference sequence). V was clipped by 6 bases and J by 6 bases; unmatched bases: 9. There are 15 residues in the CDR3.

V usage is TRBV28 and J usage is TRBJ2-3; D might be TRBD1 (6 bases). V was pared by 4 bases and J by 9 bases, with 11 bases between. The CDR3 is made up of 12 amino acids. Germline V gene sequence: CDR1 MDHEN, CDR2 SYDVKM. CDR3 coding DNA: TGTGCCAGCAGTTCCCAGGGGATGACGCAGTATTTT. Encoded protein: CASSSQGMTQYF.

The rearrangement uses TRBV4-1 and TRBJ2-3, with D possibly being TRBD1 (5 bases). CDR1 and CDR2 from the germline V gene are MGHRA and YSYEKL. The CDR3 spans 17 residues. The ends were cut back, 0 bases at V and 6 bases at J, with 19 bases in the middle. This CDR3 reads CASSQEFRDGQGDTQYF. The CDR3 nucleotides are TGCGCCAGCAGCCAAGAATTCAGGGATGGCCAAGGGGATACGCAGTATTTT.

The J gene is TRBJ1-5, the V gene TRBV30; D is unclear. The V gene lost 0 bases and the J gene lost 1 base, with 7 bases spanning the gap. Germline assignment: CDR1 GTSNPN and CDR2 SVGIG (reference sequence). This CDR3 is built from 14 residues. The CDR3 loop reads CAWSVGQSNQPQHF. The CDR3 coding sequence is TGTGCCTGGAGTGTTGGGCAAAGCAATCAGCCCCAGCATTTT.